This T cell receptor beta chain is from a study of cytomegalovirus exposure and HLA in healthy donors. 13 Jbeta primers and 60 Vbeta primers were used for the PCR. Using immunoSEQ multiplex PCR, the repertoire was profiled, and TCRdb retains in-frame clones only, with some absent. The data show roughly 190,000 clones, approximately 82% seen once. This CDR3 is 15 amino acids long. Germline V gene sequence: CDR1 SGHTA, CDR2 FQGTGA. Of note for this clone: Antigen specificity is unknown. One junction end disagrees with the germline gene, perhaps due to a read error.

The study, taken as a whole, reports: Links to common viral pathogens appeared, in a later analysis, for several of the most significant clusters.

The sample consisted of PBMCs. The sequence derives from a woman in her forties or fifties in good health and CMV-seropositive. This chain uses TRBV7-3 with TRBJ1-2, with 9 bases matching TRBD1. CDR3 sequence (DNA): TGTGCCAGCAGCGTAACCGGGACAGGGTACTATGGCTACACCTTC. Translated: CASSVTGTGYYGYTF.